The present entry profiles one TCR beta chain with its context. Study processing details: Amplification of reference gene primers was used by the study to estimate nucleated cell counts. The assay was immunoSEQ multiplex PCR, and TCRdb's table has in-frame clones only and misses some. The V and J calls and clone size were taken over from that table, and D and trimming were inferred from the DNA. The sample has 39,000 or so clones, 80% to 90% seen once. This record comes from a study of blood T cell repertoires in COVID-19. Study as a whole: Both acute and convalescent COVID-19 samples were obtained from the United States, Italy and Spain.

The V gene end was trimmed by 9 bases and the J gene end by 1 base; junction bases not matched to a gene: 4. The CDR3 length is 15 residues. CDR1 and CDR2 (germline): SGHVS, FNYEAQ. The TCR sequence derives from a man aged 60 to 69 in a cohort sampled during active COVID-19. The rearrangement links TRBV7-6 to TRBJ2-6; 9 positions match TRBD2. The specimen sequenced was peripheral blood. For the CDR3, the DNA is TGTGCCAGTGCGGGAGGGCCATCTGGGGCCAACGTCCTGACTTTC. Encoded protein: CASAGGPSGANVLTF.